This T cell receptor (beta chain) came from a study of T cells after yellow fever vaccination. V lost 4 bases and J 5 bases, leaving 11 bases between the germline ends. Germline assignment: CDR1 SQVTM and CDR2 ANQGSEA. The CDR3 is 12 residues long. 5'RACE template switching generated TCR cDNA, adding a universal primer site and UMIs. TCRdb re-analysed the 5' RACE reads in MiXCR, keeping a single row per CDR3 protein. This sample has roughly 240,000 distinct CDR3 sequences, with approximately 6.8% found just once. This clonotype has a count of ten or more. This sequence joins TRBV29-1 and TRBJ2-5; a possible D gene is TRBD2 (6 bases). Material: CD4+ T cells sorted from PBMCs, obtained on the day of the yellow fever booster vaccination. The TCR comes from a man under 40 who received the YFV17D yellow fever vaccine. The CDR3 here is CSVVSSEETQYF. CDR3 sequence (DNA): TGCAGCGTTGTCTCTAGCGAGGAGACCCAGTACTTC. Variable domain in full (rest from reference TRBV29-1 and TRBJ2-5): SAVISQKPSRDICQRGTSLTIQCQVDSQVTMMFWYRQQPGQSLTLIATANQGSEATYESGFVIDKFPISRPNLTFSTLTVSNMSPEDSSIYLCSVVSSEETQYFGPGTRLLVL.